This entry lists 5 T cell receptor beta chains sequenced from one sample in a study of cytomegalovirus exposure and HLA in healthy donors (dated by TCRdb to the late 2010s). The library was prepared using the immunoSEQ multiplex PCR assay. For the multiplex PCR, a mixture combining 60 forward primers for TCR Vbeta segments and 13 reverse primers for TCR Jbeta segments was used. Drawn from immuneACCESS, this table holds only the in-frame rearrangements with V and J called that TCRdb kept. Clones are partly lost; checked studies trace under half to an unresolved V gene and leave the rest unexplained. The sample data list tens of thousands of clones, and around 74% of these were observed just once. The leading ten clones occupy about 6.2% of the sample. Sample: PBMCs. The origin of the receptors is a woman aged 45-65 years in good health and CMV-seropositive.

The rearrangement joins TRBV30 to TRBJ2-7; 12 positions agree with TRBD1. V was pared by 1 base and J by 4 bases, with 2 bases of the junction left unmatched. The CDR3 covers 14 residues. The V gene's germline CDR1 is GTSNPN and CDR2 SVGIG (reference sequence). CDR3 bases: TGTGCCTGGAGTGCGGGACAGGGGGCTTACGAGCAGTACTTC. It encodes CAWSAGQGAYEQYF.

The CDR3 sequence: CASSQGGRRYEQYF. The CDR3 region has the DNA TGTGCCAGCAGCCAAGGCGGGAGGAGGTACGAGCAGTACTTC. V usage is TRBV7-2 and J usage is TRBJ2-7, with 8 bases that match TRBD2. The CDR3 runs 14 residues. Trimming at V came to 5 bases and at J to 4 bases, leaving 7 bases not matched to a gene. Germline CDR1 SGHTA, CDR2 FQGNSA.

The CDR3 nucleotides are TGTGCCAGCAGCGTCCCTAGCGGGAGTATTGATGAGCAGTTCTTC. Translating gives CASSVPSGSIDEQFF. The J gene is TRBJ2-1, the V gene TRBV9; 10 bases agree with TRBD2. Germline trimming cut 2 bases from V and 8 bases from J; bases unmatched to any gene: 7. This CDR3 has 15 residues. Per the germline V gene, CDR1 is SGDLS and CDR2 is YYNGEE.

The chain is built from TRBV18 and TRBJ1-1; D is unresolved. The V end lost 2 bases, the J end lost 1 base, and 8 bases lay between the germline ends. CDR1 is KGHSH, CDR2 LQKENI, per germline. The CDR3 extends over 14 amino acids. This CDR3 is CASSPSQWNTEAFF. CDR3 in DNA: TGTGCCAGCTCACCATCTCAGTGGAACACTGAAGCTTTCTTT.

The chain uses TRBV27 and TRBJ2-1; perhaps TRBD2 as D (6 bases). The V gene's germline CDR1 is MNHEY and CDR2 SMNVEV (reference sequence). The ends were cut back, 6 bases at V and 6 bases at J, with 21 bases in the middle. The CDR3 has 16 residues. The CDR3 sequence is CASSFQSGVLLNEQFF. DNA of the CDR3: TGTGCCAGCAGCTTTCAGTCGGGGGTACTCCTCAATGAGCAGTTCTTC.